This T cell receptor (beta chain) stems from a study of T cell responses to AZD1222 COVID-19 vaccine. General study points: In all cases, repertoires were sampled only after the peak T cell response. At baseline, just five to seven AZD1222 recipients tested seropositive.

Note on this clone: Its antigen is as yet unknown.

Only in-frame clones appear in the TCRdb table, and some are missing; sequencing was by immunoSEQ multiplex PCR. Of about 110,000 clones in the sample, about 94% were seen once. This clonotype was sampled from an adult who received the AZD1222 COVID-19 vaccine. This sample comprised peripheral blood, obtained 28 days after the second AZD1222 dose.

CDR3 loop: CASSETRDRGYQPQHF. Here the CDR3 DNA reads TGTGCCAGCAGTGAGACCCGGGACAGGGGGTATCAGCCCCAGCATTTT. The J gene is TRBJ1-5, the V gene TRBV2; TRBD1 matches 11 bases. CDR1 SNHLY and CDR2 FYNNEI come from the germline V gene. There are 16 residues in the CDR3. V lost 3 bases, J lost 5 bases, and 6 bases stayed unmatched. Supplemented by reference TRBV2 and TRBJ1-5, the full variable domain reads EPEVTQTPSHQVTQMGQEVILRCVPISNHLYFYWYRQILGQKVEFLVSFYNNEISEKSEIFDDQFSVERPDGSNFTLKIRSTKLEDSAMYFCASSETRDRGYQPQHFGDGTRLSIL.